This T cell receptor beta chain came from a study of shared clonotypes between healthy human individuals. Study-level results: Estimated richness was generally greater in naive than memory subsets.

Repertoires were generated with immunoSEQ multiplex PCR, while TCRdb's copy carries only in-frame clones and drops some. The sample has about 2.1 million clones, over 85% seen once. Naive CD8 cells lacked CD45RO, underwent positive selection for CCR7 and left out terminally differentiated effector memory CD45RA+ cells. On this clone: Its target is not known.

Per germline, CDR1 SSHAT and CDR2 FNYEAQ (reference sequence). The CDR3 has 15 residues. The V and J ends lost 2 bases and 4 bases respectively, with 9 bases between them. The clonotype originates from a man between 18 and 29 years old in good health. Some clones in this sample may be carry-over from other donors' samples. This chain connects TRBV7-7 to TRBJ2-6, with D perhaps TRBD2 (5 bases). Sequenced input: naive CD8+ T cells from PBMCs. The CDR3 DNA follows: TGTGCCAGCAGCTTACTGGAGGCCGGGGCCAACGTCCTGACTTTC. This sequence encodes CASSLLEAGANVLTF.